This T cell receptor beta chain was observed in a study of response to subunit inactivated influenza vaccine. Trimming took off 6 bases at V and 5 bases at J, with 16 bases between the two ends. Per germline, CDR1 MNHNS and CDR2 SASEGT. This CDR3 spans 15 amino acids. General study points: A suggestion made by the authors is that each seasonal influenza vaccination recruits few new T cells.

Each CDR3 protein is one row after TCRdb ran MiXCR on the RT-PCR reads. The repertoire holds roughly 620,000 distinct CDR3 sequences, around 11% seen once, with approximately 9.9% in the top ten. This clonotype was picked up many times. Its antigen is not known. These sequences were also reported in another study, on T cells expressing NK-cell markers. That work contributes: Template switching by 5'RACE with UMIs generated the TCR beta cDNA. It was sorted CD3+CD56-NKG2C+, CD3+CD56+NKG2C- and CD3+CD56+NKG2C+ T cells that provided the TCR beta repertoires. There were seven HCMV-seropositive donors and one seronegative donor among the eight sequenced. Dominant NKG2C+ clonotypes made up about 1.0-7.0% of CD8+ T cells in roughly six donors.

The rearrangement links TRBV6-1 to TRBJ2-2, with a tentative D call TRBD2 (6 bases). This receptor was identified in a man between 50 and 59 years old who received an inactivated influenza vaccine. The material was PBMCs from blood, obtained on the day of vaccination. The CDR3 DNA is TGTGCCAGCAGGCCCCCGGGAGCAACAACCGGGGAGCTGTTTTTT. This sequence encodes CASRPPGATTGELFF.